This T cell receptor beta chain appears in the sequencing data of a study of cytotoxic CD8 clonotypes in ibrutinib-treated CLL. Overall study context: There were 10 to 11 relapsed/refractory patients and about 14 treatment-naive patients, and under 18 were IGHV unmutated.

The germline V and J ends were trimmed by 7 bases and 10 bases, with 17 bases remaining between them. Germline-derived CDR1 and CDR2 are SNHLY and FYNNEI. The CDR3 loop spans 14 amino acids. A few counts support this clone. Clones were read by immunoSEQ multiplex PCR, and TCRdb kept only the in-frame ones, dropping some. Of 100,000 to 150,000 clones in the sample, roughly 85% were seen once. The source of this sequence is a human donor with chronic lymphocytic leukemia. The sample here was PBMCs, taken after 24 months of ibrutinib treatment. This chain uses TRBV2 with TRBJ1-6, with TRBD1 as a possible D gene (5 bases). The CDR3 coding sequence is TGTGCCAGCAAAGGATCGACCGGGGCCTCACCCCTCCACTTT. As protein: CASKGSTGASPLHF.